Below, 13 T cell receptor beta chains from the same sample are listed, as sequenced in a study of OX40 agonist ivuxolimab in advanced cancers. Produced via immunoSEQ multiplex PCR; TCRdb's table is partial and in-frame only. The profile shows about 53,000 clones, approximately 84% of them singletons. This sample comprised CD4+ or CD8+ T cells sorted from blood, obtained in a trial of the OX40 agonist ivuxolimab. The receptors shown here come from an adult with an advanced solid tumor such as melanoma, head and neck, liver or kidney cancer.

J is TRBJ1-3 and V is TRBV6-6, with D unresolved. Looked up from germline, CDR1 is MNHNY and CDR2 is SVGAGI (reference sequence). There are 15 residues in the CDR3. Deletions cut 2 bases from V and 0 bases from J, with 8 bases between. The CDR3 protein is CASSYGHLSGNTIYF. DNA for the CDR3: TGTGCCAGCAGTTACGGTCACCTCTCTGGAAACACCATATATTTT.

The CDR3: CASSPSGINTGELFF. The CDR3 coding sequence is TGCGCCAGCAGCCCCAGCGGGATTAACACCGGGGAGCTGTTTTTT. The chain couples TRBV5-1 to TRBJ2-2, with TRBD2 identical over 7 bases. The trim removed 4 bases at V and 2 bases at J, leaving 5 bases unmatched. Germline V CDR1 and CDR2: SGHRS, YFSETQ. The CDR3 spans 15 residues.

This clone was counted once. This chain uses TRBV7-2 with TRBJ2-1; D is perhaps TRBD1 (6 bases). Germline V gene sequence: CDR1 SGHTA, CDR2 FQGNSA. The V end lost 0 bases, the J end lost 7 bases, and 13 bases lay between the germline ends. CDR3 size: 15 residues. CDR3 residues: CASSLAHMRGNEQFF. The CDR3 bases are TGTGCCAGCAGCTTAGCCCATATGAGGGGGAATGAGCAGTTCTTC.

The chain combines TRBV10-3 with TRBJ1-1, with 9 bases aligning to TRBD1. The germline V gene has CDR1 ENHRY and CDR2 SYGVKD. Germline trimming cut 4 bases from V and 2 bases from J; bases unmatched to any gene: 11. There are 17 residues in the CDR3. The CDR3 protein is CAISGTGTGRVNTEAFF. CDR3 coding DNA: TGTGCCATCAGTGGGACCGGGACAGGGAGGGTAAACACTGAAGCTTTCTTT.

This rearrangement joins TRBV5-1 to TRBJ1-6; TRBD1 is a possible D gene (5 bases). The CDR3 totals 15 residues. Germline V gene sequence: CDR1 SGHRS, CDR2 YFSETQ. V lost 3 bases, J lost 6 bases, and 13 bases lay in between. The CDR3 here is CASSSQAGSNSPLHF. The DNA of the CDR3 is TGCGCCAGCAGCTCCCAAGCAGGGAGTAATTCACCCCTCCACTTT.

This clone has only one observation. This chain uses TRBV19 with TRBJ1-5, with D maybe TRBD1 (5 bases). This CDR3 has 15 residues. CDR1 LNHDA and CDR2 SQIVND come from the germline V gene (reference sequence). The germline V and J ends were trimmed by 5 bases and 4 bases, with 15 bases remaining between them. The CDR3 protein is CASSPQSGLNQPQHF. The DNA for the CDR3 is TGTGCCAGTAGTCCACAATCAGGGTTAAATCAGCCCCAGCATTTT.

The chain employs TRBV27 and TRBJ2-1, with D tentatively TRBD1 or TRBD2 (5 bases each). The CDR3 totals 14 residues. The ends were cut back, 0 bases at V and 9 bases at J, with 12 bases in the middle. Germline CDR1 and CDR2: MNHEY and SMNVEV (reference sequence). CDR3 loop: CASSLSPRGAEQFF. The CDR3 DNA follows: TGTGCCAGCAGTTTATCCCCGCGAGGGGCTGAGCAGTTCTTC.

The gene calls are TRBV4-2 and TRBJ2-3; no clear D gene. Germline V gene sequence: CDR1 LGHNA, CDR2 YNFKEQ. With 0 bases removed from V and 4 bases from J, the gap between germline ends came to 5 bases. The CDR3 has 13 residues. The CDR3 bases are TGTGCCAGCAGCCAAGAATGGGCAGATACGCAGTATTTT. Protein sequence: CASSQEWADTQYF.

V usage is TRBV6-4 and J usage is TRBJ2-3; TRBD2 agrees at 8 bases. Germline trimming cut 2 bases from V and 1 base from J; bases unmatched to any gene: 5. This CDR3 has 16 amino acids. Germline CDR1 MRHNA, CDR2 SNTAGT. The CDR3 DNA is TGTGCCAGCAGTGACAGTGCGGGAGGAGGCACAGATACGCAGTATTTT. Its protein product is CASSDSAGGGTDTQYF.

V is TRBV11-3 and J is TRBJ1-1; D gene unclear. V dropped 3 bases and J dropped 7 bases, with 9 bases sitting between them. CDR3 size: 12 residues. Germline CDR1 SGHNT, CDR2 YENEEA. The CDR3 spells CASSLHGDEAFF. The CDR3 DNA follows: TGTGCCAGCAGCTTGCACGGTGATGAAGCTTTCTTT.

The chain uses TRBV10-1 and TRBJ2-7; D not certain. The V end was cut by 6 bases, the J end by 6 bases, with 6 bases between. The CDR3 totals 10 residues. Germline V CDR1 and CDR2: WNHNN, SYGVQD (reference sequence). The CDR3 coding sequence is TGCGCCAGCAGGGGTTGCGAGCAGTACTTC. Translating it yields CASRGCEQYF.

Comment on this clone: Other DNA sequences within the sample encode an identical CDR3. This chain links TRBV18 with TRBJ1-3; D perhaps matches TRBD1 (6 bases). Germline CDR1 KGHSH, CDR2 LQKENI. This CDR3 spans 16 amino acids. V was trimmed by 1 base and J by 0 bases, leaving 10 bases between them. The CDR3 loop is CASSPRGDNSGNTIYF. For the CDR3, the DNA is TGTGCCAGCTCACCACGGGGGGACAACTCTGGAAACACCATATATTTT. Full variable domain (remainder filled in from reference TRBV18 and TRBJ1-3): NAGVMQNPRHLVRRRGQEARLRCSPMKGHSHVYWYRQLPEEGLKFMVYLQKENIIDESGMPKERFSAEFPKEGPSILRIQQVVRGDSAAYFCASSPRGDNSGNTIYFGEGSWLTVV.

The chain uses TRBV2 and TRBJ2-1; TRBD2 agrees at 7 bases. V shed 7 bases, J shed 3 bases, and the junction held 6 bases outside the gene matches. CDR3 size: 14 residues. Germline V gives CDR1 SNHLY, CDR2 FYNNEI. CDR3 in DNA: TGTGCCAGCAACGAGCGGGAAATCTACAATGAGCAGTTCTTC. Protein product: CASNEREIYNEQFF. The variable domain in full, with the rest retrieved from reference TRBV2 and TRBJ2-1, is EPEVTQTPSHQVTQMGQEVILRCVPISNHLYFYWYRQILGQKVEFLVSFYNNEISEKSEIFDDQFSVERPDGSNFTLKIRSTKLEDSAMYFCASNEREIYNEQFFGPGTRLTVL.